The 27 T cell receptor beta chains below all came from one sample that was sequenced in a study of T cells in Graves' hyperthyroidism and ophthalmopathy. Amplified regions were TCR beta CDR3 sequences from RNA transcripts. In the first-round RT-PCR of the TCR CDR3, the HTBI primer set was used. TCRdb called the multiplex PCR reads again in MiXCR, with one record for every CDR3 protein. The table shows 250,000 to 300,000 distinct CDR3 sequences, with roughly 15% occurring only once. Sequencing was performed on blood. These TCRs come from a woman in her thirties or forties with Graves' hyperthyroidism that later progressed to Graves' ophthalmopathy.

This clonotype was counted at least ten times. The CDR3 coding sequence is TGCAGCGTGGTGGGAGGGCCGGCAGATACGCAGTATTTT. Translating gives CSVVGGPADTQYF. The chain recombines TRBV29-1 with TRBJ2-3; TRBD2 matches 7 bases. Trimming at V came to 6 bases and at J to 4 bases, leaving 7 bases not matched to a gene. The CDR3 has 13 residues. The germline V gene has CDR1 SQVTM and CDR2 ANQGSEA.

This clonotype was detected only a few times. This sequence joins TRBV14 and TRBJ2-2; the match to TRBD1 covers 9 bases. The CDR3 has 23 amino acids. CDR1 and CDR2 (germline): SGHDN, FVKESK. Trimming at V came to 4 bases and at J to 2 bases, leaving 26 bases not matched to a gene. CDR3 loop: CASSPILKFPGQGPFTNTGELFF. CDR3 in DNA: TGTGCCAGCAGCCCCATTTTGAAATTTCCGGGACAGGGTCCTTTCACTAACACCGGGGAGCTGTTTTTT.

The rearrangement joins TRBV6-1 to TRBJ2-5; D remains unclear. V was shortened by 5 bases and J by 7 bases, with 11 bases between the two germline ends. Per germline, CDR1 MNHNS and CDR2 SASEGT. This CDR3 has 12 residues. CDR3 residues: CASSNRFRTQYF. The CDR3 bases are TGTGCCAGCAGTAATCGGTTCAGGACCCAGTACTTC.

To note about this clonotype: A much larger clone differs from this one at a single base, so this may be a read error. This chain connects TRBV20-1 to TRBJ2-3, with TRBD2 matching over 11 bases. Trimming removed 3 bases from V and 4 bases from J; junction bases left unmatched: 9. Germline V CDR1 and CDR2: DFQATT, SNEGSKA (reference sequence). The CDR3 extends over 16 amino acids. CDR3 sequence reads: CSASRGLAASADTQYF. The CDR3 nucleotides read TGCAGTGCTAGTCGGGGACTAGCGGCTAGCGCAGATACGCAGTATTTT.

This clonotype has a count of ten or more. The J gene is TRBJ1-5, the V gene TRBV7-2; no definite D call. CDR1 is SGHTA, CDR2 FQGNSA, per germline. The germline V and J ends were trimmed by 2 bases and 0 bases, with 14 bases remaining between them. The CDR3 extends over 17 amino acids. The CDR3 nucleotides read TGTGCCAGCAGCTTATTTCAGGCAGGCAATAGCAATCAGCCCCAGCATTTT. This gives the protein CASSLFQAGNSNQPQHF. The complete variable domain, with remaining parts taken from reference TRBV7-2 and TRBJ1-5, reads GAGVSQSPSNKVTEKGKDVELRCDPISGHTALYWYRQSLGQGLEFLIYFQGNSAPDKSGLPSDRFSAERTGGSVSTLTIQRTQQEDSAVYLCASSLFQAGNSNQPQHFGDGTRLSIL.

The chain links TRBV7-8 to TRBJ1-5; tentatively, D is TRBD1 (6 bases). V was trimmed by 5 bases and J by 4 bases, leaving 9 bases between them. Per germline, CDR1 SGHVS and CDR2 FQNEAQ. This CDR3 comprises 13 residues. CDR3 region: CASSPTGNQPQHF. In nucleotides, the CDR3 is TGTGCCAGCAGCCCCACAGGGAATCAGCCCCAGCATTTT. Filled out from reference TRBV7-8 and TRBJ1-5, the complete variable domain reads GAGVSQSPRYKVAKRGQDVALRCDPISGHVSLFWYQQALGQGPEFLTYFQNEAQLDKSGLPSDRFFAERPEGSVSTLKIQRTQQEDSAVYLCASSPTGNQPQHFGDGTRLSIL.

In this sample, this clonotype turned up many times. V gene TRBV11-2 combines with J gene TRBJ2-7, with 8 bases that match TRBD2. The V and J ends lost 0 bases and 2 bases, in that order; junction bases with no gene match: 9. The CDR3 totals 17 residues. Germline V gives CDR1 SGHAT, CDR2 FQNNGV. CDR3 loop: CASSLDFWAGGTYEQYF. CDR3 DNA sequence: TGTGCCAGCAGCTTAGATTTTTGGGCGGGAGGCACCTACGAGCAGTACTTC.

This clonotype was found many times. This chain links TRBV11-3 with TRBJ2-5, with D possibly TRBD2 on 5 matching bases. The CDR3 runs 13 residues. V lost 8 bases to trimming and J lost 4 bases, with 14 bases between them. Germline V gene sequence: CDR1 SGHNT, CDR2 YENEEA. This chain's CDR3 is CASSGAAGETQYF. CDR3 bases: TGTGCCAGCTCTGGAGCGGCAGGAGAGACCCAGTACTTC.

The table lists this clonotype with many counts. The chain couples TRBV2 to TRBJ2-5, with D possibly TRBD1 on 5 matching bases. V was shortened by 6 bases and J by 5 bases, with 13 bases between the two germline ends. Germline V CDR1 and CDR2: SNHLY, FYNNEI. The length of the CDR3 is 13 residues. The CDR3 coding sequence is TGTGCCAGCAGGCAGGGAAGTTGGGAGACCCAGTACTTC. Its protein product is CASRQGSWETQYF.

This clonotype was seen ten or more times. This chain uses TRBV7-9 with TRBJ2-5; 12 bases fit TRBD1. Germline values: CDR1 SEHNR, CDR2 FQNEAQ (reference sequence). This CDR3 has 15 residues. With V trimmed by 6 bases and J by 7 bases, 9 bases remained unmatched. The DNA of the CDR3 is TGTGCCAGCAGTCCCGGGACAGGGGGCAGAGTGACCCAGTACTTC. Translation gives CASSPGTGGRVTQYF.

This clonotype was picked up many times. For the CDR3, the DNA is TGTGCCAGCAGTGACGGACTAGCGGGGGCCAATGAGCAGTTCTTC. It codes for CASSDGLAGANEQFF. The chain combines TRBV2 with TRBJ2-1; 13 bases are a match to TRBD2. Losses at the gene ends were 3 bases for V and 6 bases for J; bases not matched to a gene: 2. Germline lookup yields CDR1 SNHLY and CDR2 FYNNEI. This CDR3 is 15 amino acids long. The complete variable domain, with remaining parts taken from reference TRBV2 and TRBJ2-1, reads EPEVTQTPSHQVTQMGQEVILRCVPISNHLYFYWYRQILGQKVEFLVSFYNNEISEKSEIFDDQFSVERPDGSNFTLKIRSTKLEDSAMYFCASSDGLAGANEQFFGPGTRLTVL.

This chain joins TRBV5-4 and TRBJ2-1; 9 bases agree with TRBD2. The CDR3 sequence is 16 residues long. Germline CDR1 and CDR2: SGHNT and YYREEE (reference sequence). The ends lost 4 bases at V and 1 base at J; junction bases unmatched: 6. This CDR3 is CASSTGLAGSYNEQFF. The CDR3 nucleotides are TGTGCCAGCAGCACGGGACTAGCAGGTTCCTACAATGAGCAGTTCTTC. Using reference TRBV5-4 and TRBJ2-1 for the parts outside the CDR3, the full variable domain is ETGVTQSPTHLIKTRGQQVTLRCSSQSGHNTVSWYQQALGQGPQFIFQYYREEENGRGNFPPRFSGLQFPNYSSELNVNALELDDSALYLCASSTGLAGSYNEQFFGPGTRLTVL.

This clonotype has ten or more counts. The chain links TRBV3-1 to TRBJ1-4, with a tentative D call TRBD1 (6 bases). V was shortened by 1 base and J by 0 bases, with 18 bases between the two germline ends. CDR3 length: 19 residues. The germline V gene encodes CDR1 LGHDT and CDR2 YNNKEL (reference sequence). The CDR3 DNA follows: TGTGCCAGCAGCCAAGCCCTAGCACAGGGAGTTGCAACTAATGAAAAACTGTTTTTT. Encoded protein: CASSQALAQGVATNEKLFF.

This clonotype was detected many times. The rearrangement joins TRBV12-3 or TRBV12-4 to TRBJ1-2; tentative D call: TRBD1 (6 bases). V lost 6 bases to trimming and J lost 6 bases, with 14 bases between them. CDR3 length equals 13 residues. The DNA of the CDR3 is TGTGCCAGCAGACTAACAGGGAACCATGGCTACACCTTC. It specifies CASRLTGNHGYTF.

In this sample, this clonotype turned up many times. The chain combines TRBV11-2 with TRBJ2-4, with D unresolved. With 1 base removed from V and 9 bases from J, the gap between germline ends came to 7 bases. The CDR3 extends over 12 amino acids. Germline V lookup: CDR1 SGHAT, CDR2 FQNNGV. In nucleotides, the CDR3 is TGTGCCAGCAGCTTAGGAGGAGCCATTCAGTACTTC. It encodes CASSLGGAIQYF.

This clonotype occurred many times. The gene calls are TRBV7-8 and TRBJ2-3; 12 bases fit TRBD2. Germline V CDR1 and CDR2: SGHVS, FQNEAQ. The V and J ends lost 2 bases and 5 bases, in that order; junction bases with no gene match: 5. There are 16 residues in the CDR3. CDR3 loop: CASSLMTSGSVDTQYF. The CDR3 bases are TGTGCCAGCAGCTTAATGACTAGCGGGAGTGTAGATACGCAGTATTTT.

Notes on this clonotype: The missing conserved phenylalanine or tryptophan at the end of this CDR3 makes a read error likely. The DNA is left out, because the CDR3 cannot be placed on it with certainty; the CDR3 is given as TCRdb lists it. This chain joins TRBV28 and TRBJ2-2. CDR1 is MDHEN and CDR2 is SYDVKM in the germline V gene. The length of the CDR3 is 18 amino acids, counting both ends. The CDR3 here is CASSPQRLLAQNTGEQFV.

This clonotype was observed at least ten times. The gene calls are TRBV7-6 and TRBJ2-1; D is unclear. The V gene's germline CDR1 is SGHVS and CDR2 FNYEAQ. This CDR3 contains 14 residues. The V gene lost 6 bases and the J gene lost 8 bases, with 17 bases spanning the gap. CDR3: CASRSGPATHEQFF. In DNA, the CDR3 is TGTGCCAGCAGATCTGGGCCCGCAACCCATGAGCAGTTCTTC.

The rearrangement joins TRBV5-4 to TRBJ2-1; 7 bases are a match to TRBD2. The CDR3 runs to 10 residues. Germline assignment: CDR1 SGHNT and CDR2 YYREEE (reference sequence). Germline trimming cut 4 bases from V and 12 bases from J; bases unmatched to any gene: 1. CDR3 residues: CASSPGGQFF. The CDR3 DNA is TGTGCCAGCAGCCCGGGAGGGCAGTTCTTC.

This clonotype was counted ten times or more. V usage is TRBV20-1 and J usage is TRBJ1-2; a weak D match, TRBD1 (5 bases). Trimming removed 3 bases from V and 2 bases from J, with 13 bases in between. The CDR3 loop spans 14 amino acids. Germline CDR1 is DFQATT and CDR2 is SNEGSKA (reference sequence). The DNA of the CDR3 is TGCAGTGCTAGTGTGGCAGGGAAGAACTATGGCTACACCTTC. The encoded protein is CSASVAGKNYGYTF.

With regard to this clonotype: A much larger clone differs from this one at a single base, so this may be a read error. V is TRBV6-5 and J is TRBJ2-7; D perhaps matches TRBD2 (5 bases). V was trimmed by 5 bases and J by 7 bases, leaving 18 bases between them. Germline CDR1 and CDR2: MNHEY and SVGAGI. The CDR3 spans 14 residues. The CDR3 spells CASSNHLDSLEQYF. The CDR3 DNA follows: TGTGCCAGCAGTAACCACCTGGACTCCCTGGAGCAGTACTTC.

The chain couples TRBV9 to TRBJ2-7, with TRBD2 identical over 8 bases. This CDR3 is built from 14 residues. CDR1 and CDR2 (germline): SGDLS, YYNGEE. Losses at the gene ends were 3 bases for V and 1 base for J; bases not matched to a gene: 3. CDR3 residues: CASSESGSSYEQYF. CDR3 DNA sequence: TGTGCCAGCAGCGAAAGCGGGAGTTCCTACGAGCAGTACTTC.

This clonotype was counted many times. The chain has TRBV10-2 and TRBJ2-1; D gene ambiguous. With 10 bases removed from V and 6 bases from J, the gap between germline ends came to 16 bases. Germline assignment: CDR1 WSHSY and CDR2 SAAADI. This CDR3 is 13 amino acids long. Here the CDR3 DNA reads TGCGCCACTGGGGAAGTGTGGGGCAATGAGCAGTTCTTC. Its translation is CATGEVWGNEQFF.

This chain joins TRBV18 and TRBJ2-3; D is unresolved. The V and J ends lost 7 bases and 8 bases respectively, with 16 bases between them. Germline CDR1 reads KGHSH; CDR2 reads LQKENI. This CDR3 is 13 amino acids long. The CDR3 region has the DNA TGTGCCAGCTGGTCAGAAAGTGGGTCTACGCAGTATTTT. Amino acid sequence: CASWSESGSTQYF. Full variable domain (rest looked up from reference TRBV18 and TRBJ2-3): NAGVMQNPRHLVRRRGQEARLRCSPMKGHSHVYWYRQLPEEGLKFMVYLQKENIIDESGMPKERFSAEFPKEGPSILRIQQVVRGDSAAYFCASWSESGSTQYFGPGTRLTVL.

This clonotype was counted many times. V is TRBV20-1 and J is TRBJ1-5; D is undetermined. Germline-derived CDR1 and CDR2 are DFQATT and SNEGSKA (reference sequence). This CDR3 has 15 residues. The ends were cut back, 0 bases at V and 0 bases at J, with 9 bases in the middle. CDR3 sequence reads: CSARDSAVSNQPQHF. CDR3 nucleotide sequence: TGCAGTGCTAGAGATTCGGCAGTTAGCAATCAGCCCCAGCATTTT.

This clonotype was observed many times. The chain uses TRBV7-9 and TRBJ2-5; 12 bases are a match to TRBD2. Germline CDR1 is SEHNR and CDR2 is FQNEAQ (reference sequence). The length of the CDR3 is 15 residues. The ends lost 6 bases at V and 5 bases at J; junction bases unmatched: 7. The CDR3 nucleotides read TGTGCCAGCAGTTCGACTAGCGGGAGTTTGGAGACCCAGTACTTC. Translating it yields CASSSTSGSLETQYF.

There are many counts of this clonotype. This chain joins TRBV3-1 and TRBJ2-7; D perhaps matches TRBD2 (6 bases). V was pared by 4 bases and J by 3 bases, with 16 bases between. The CDR3 has 15 amino acids. Germline CDR1 reads LGHDT; CDR2 reads YNNKEL (reference sequence). CDR3 loop: CASSLPTSGIYEQYF. The CDR3 DNA reads as TGTGCCAGCAGCCTCCCGACTAGTGGGATCTACGAGCAGTACTTC.